This T cell receptor (beta chain) is from a study of T cells after posttransplantation cyclophosphamide. There are many counts of this clone. Its specificity is not known. Study-level findings and limits: Recipient CMV seropositivity and CMV reactivation strongly tracked TRB clonality.

Trimming took off 1 base at V and 3 bases at J, with 10 bases between the two ends. Germline V gives CDR1 SGHRS, CDR2 YFSETQ. This CDR3 spans 14 amino acids. TCRdb's copy holds only in-frame clones and misses some; the assay was immunoSEQ multiplex PCR. Observed in the sample are about 30,000 clones, none of them singletons. The related graft donor's blood sample was taken on the day of bone marrow donation. Input material: PBMCs. The genes are TRBV5-1 and TRBJ1-2, with D tentatively TRBD1 (5 bases). The source of this sequence is a woman in her twenties or thirties in good health and a related stem cell transplant donor. In nucleotides, the CDR3 is TGCGCCAGCAGCTTGCATAGGGGAGACTATGGCTACACCTTC. Residues: CASSLHRGDYGYTF.